Shown below are 9 T cell receptor beta chains from a single sample sequenced in a study of blood T cell repertoires in COVID-19. Measured with immunoSEQ multiplex PCR; TCRdb has only the in-frame clones, and not every one. The repertoire holds some 450,000 clones, with roughly 89% as singletons. Sequenced: peripheral blood. The origin of the receptors is a man between 18 and 35 years old with COVID-19, enrolled during active disease.

In this sample, this clone turned up a few times. The chain joins TRBV5-6 to TRBJ2-7; weak D call: TRBD2 (6 bases). The CDR3 consists of 14 residues. V dropped 3 bases and J dropped 5 bases, with 15 bases sitting between them. From germline, CDR1 is SGHDT and CDR2 YYEEEE. The chain's CDR3 is CASSYSGLYNEQYF. In nucleotides, the CDR3 is TGTGCCAGCAGCTACAGCGGGCTTTATAACGAGCAGTACTTC.

A single count supports this clone. This chain joins TRBV7-9 and TRBJ2-5; tentatively, D is TRBD2 (5 bases). The V gene's germline CDR1 is SEHNR and CDR2 FQNEAQ (reference sequence). The length of the CDR3 is 15 residues. The V gene lost 4 bases and the J gene lost 0 bases, with 12 bases spanning the gap. The CDR3 region is CASSYSGSYQETQYF. The CDR3 coding sequence is TGTGCCAGCAGCTACTCGGGATCGTACCAAGAGACCCAGTACTTC. Drawing the rest from reference TRBV7-9 and TRBJ2-5, the complete variable domain is DTGVSQNPRHKITKRGQNVTFRCDPISEHNRLYWYRQTLGQGPEFLTYFQNEAQLEKSRLLSDRFSAERPKGSFSTLEIQRTEQGDSAMYLCASSYSGSYQETQYFGPGTRLLVL.

The chain combines TRBV27 with TRBJ2-5; TRBD1 might be the D (6 bases). CDR3 length equals 15 residues. V was cut by 3 bases and J by 4 bases, with 15 bases left in between. In germline, CDR1 is MNHEY, CDR2 SMNVEV (reference sequence). The CDR3: CASSFARGKVETQYF. The CDR3 DNA reads TGTGCCAGCAGTTTCGCCAGGGGAAAGGTAGAGACCCAGTACTTC.

This sequence joins TRBV5-1 and TRBJ2-5, with 7 positions matching TRBD2. The length of the CDR3 is 15 residues. V dropped 0 bases and J dropped 1; count of bases not matched to a gene: 3. Germline lookup yields CDR1 SGHRS and CDR2 YFSETQ. The CDR3 spells CASSLGGSPQETQYF. CDR3 bases: TGCGCCAGCAGCTTGGGCGGGAGCCCCCAAGAGACCCAGTACTTC.

The CDR3 sequence: CASSPGGSSGNTIYF. The DNA of the CDR3 is TGTGCCAGCAGCCCGGGAGGGTCCTCTGGAAACACCATATATTTT. This rearrangement joins TRBV3-1 (or the pseudogene TRBV3-2) to TRBJ1-3; D unclear. Trimming took 4 bases from V and 0 from J, leaving 10 bases between them. The CDR3 extends over 15 amino acids. Germline V gene sequence: CDR1 LGHDT, CDR2 YNNKEL (reference sequence).

This clone was seen once. The chain uses TRBV27 and TRBJ2-1, with 9 bases identical to TRBD2. This CDR3 contains 15 residues. V shed 4 bases, J shed 1 base, and the junction held 2 bases outside the gene matches. Germline V gene lookup returns CDR1 MNHEY and CDR2 SMNVEV (reference sequence). The CDR3 sequence: CASSYAGGSYNEQFF. As DNA, the CDR3 is TGTGCCAGCAGTTATGCGGGGGGGTCCTACAATGAGCAGTTCTTC.

This chain links TRBV19 with TRBJ2-1; D possibly corresponds to TRBD2 (6 bases). From germline, CDR1 is LNHDA and CDR2 SQIVND (reference sequence). This CDR3 is built from 15 residues. V gave up 7 bases and J gave up 0 bases, with 13 bases separating them. The CDR3 sequence is CASKMAGSSYNEQFF. As DNA, the CDR3 is TGTGCCAGTAAAATGGCGGGGTCCTCCTACAATGAGCAGTTCTTC.

The V gene is TRBV11-3, the J gene TRBJ2-3; 8 bases agree with TRBD2. CDR1 is SGHNT, CDR2 YENEEA, per germline. This CDR3 comprises 15 residues. The V segment lost 6 bases and the J segment 4 bases; nucleotides outside the gene matches: 9. CDR3 region: CASSWRSGSADTQYF. CDR3 DNA: TGTGCCAGCAGTTGGAGGAGCGGGAGCGCAGATACGCAGTATTTT.

The chain links TRBV5-1 to TRBJ1-2, with TRBD1 matching 7 bases. The CDR3 loop spans 14 amino acids. J was trimmed by 8 bases and V by 3 bases; bases with no gene match: 10. CDR1 and CDR2 from the germline V gene are SGHRS and YFSETQ. CDR3 sequence reads: CASSSQGLRYGYTF. Written as DNA, the CDR3 is TGCGCCAGCAGCTCACAGGGGTTGAGGTACGGCTACACCTTC.